This entry describes one T cell receptor beta chain. The antigen it recognizes is unknown. The input lacks base qualities; no much larger clone sits a single base away. TCRbeta CDR3 regions were amplified from genomic DNA using the immunoSEQ Assay, a bias-controlled multiplex PCR. In the paper's pipeline: Nucleated cell counts per sample were estimated from amplification of reference gene primers within the assay. Sequence reads were collapsed and filtered to measure the absolute abundance of every unique TCRbeta CDR3 rearrangement. Productive Simpson clonality was computed per sample as the square root of Simpson's diversity index over productive rearrangements. As stored in TCRdb, this immuneACCESS dataset retains in-frame rearrangements with V and J assigned. A fraction of the clones does not appear; measured against another copy, unresolved V genes explain less than half of the discrepancy, and the remainder lacks a known reason. The DNA gave D and trimming, while V, J and clone size come from that table. A total of a few hundred thousand clones appear in this sample, approximately 90% of them only once. About 6.1% of the sample lies in the top ten.

The sample comes from a study of blood T cell repertoires in COVID-19 (dated by TCRdb to the early 2020s). Some background on the complete study: Collaborator samples came from the United States, Italy and Spain and covered acute and convalescent phases of COVID-19. Samples came from the ongoing ImmuneRACE study (first 160 participants) plus 1,254 subjects from 6 global collaborators. Deeply sampled blood TCRbeta repertoires from subjects exposed to, actively infected with, or recovered from COVID-19 were included in the dataset. The repertoires were made available in a free public database intended to serve as a resource for research on the immune response to SARS-CoV-2. The sample metadata nearly always contained a de-identified subject ID, COVID-19 status, age in years and sex. Where available, HLA class I and class II types were taken from metadata supplied by the sample provider and were not determined by assay-based typing. The material from the prospective study consisted of cDNA or gDNA derived from T cells, B-cell-depleted T cells, or PBMCs.

Enrolling through a virtual design, the prospective study's participants ranged in age from roughly 18 to 90 years and lived across roughly 23 United States geographic areas. In the prospective study, cohorts were assigned on the basis of participant-reported clinical history obtained from a screening survey and a study questionnaire. Recovered participants in ImmuneRACE Cohort 3 were defined as having two consecutive negative NP/OP PCR tests, clearance from a healthcare professional, or resolution of symptoms. Each participant in the prospective study had whole blood, serum and a nasopharyngeal or oropharyngeal swab collected by mobile phlebotomists. Over a roughly 2-month period, participants in the prospective study had the option of providing additional blood draws and questionnaires. Blood samples from the prospective study were shipped frozen or at room temperature prior to DNA extraction.

Study-level results and caveats: How much clinical and demographic metadata was included differed by source and by participant, and the metadata was provided uncurated.

The sample taken for sequencing was PBMCs or T cells enriched from blood (not recorded which). This TCR was recovered from a woman aged 40 to 50 who had recovered from COVID-19.

Here the CDR3 is given as CASSPGLAFREQFF. The DNA sequence follows: TGTGCCAGCAGCCCGGGACTAGCCTTCCGTGAGCAGTTCTTC. The rearrangement joined TRBV7-3 to TRBJ2-1; 9 middle bases align to TRBD2. Spanning cysteine to phenylalanine, the CDR3 consists of 14 amino acids. The DNA shown is the 42-base CDR3, in frame from base 1. V has 5 bases trimmed and J has 9 bases trimmed; junction bases matching no gene number 8. The germline V gene provides CDR1 SGHTA and CDR2 FQGTGA.